What follows are 5 T cell receptor beta chains derived from one specimen sequenced in a study of T cells after yellow fever vaccination. TCRdb passed the 5' RACE reads through MiXCR, listing each CDR3 protein once. The table lists around 550,000 distinct CDR3 sequences, 15% to 20% of them singletons. The specimen comprised PBMCs, sampled 15 days after the yellow fever booster vaccination. These receptors originate from a man under 40 who received the YFV17D yellow fever vaccine.

The chain joins TRBV7-2 to TRBJ2-7; TRBD1 matches at 8 bases. Germline V gives CDR1 SGHTA, CDR2 FQGNSA. The length of the CDR3 is 16 residues. The V gene end was trimmed by 1 base and the J gene end by 5 bases; junction bases not matched to a gene: 10. The CDR3 sequence: CASSLGVGQGADEQYF. For the CDR3, the DNA is TGTGCCAGCAGCTTAGGAGTCGGGCAGGGGGCAGACGAGCAGTACTTC.

This chain joins TRBV6-2 or TRBV6-3 and TRBJ2-5, with D perhaps matching TRBD1 or TRBD2 (6 bases each). This CDR3 has 13 residues. Trimming took off 2 bases at V and 6 bases at J, with 10 bases between the two ends. Germline V CDR1 and CDR2: MNHEY, SVGEGT. CDR3 bases: TGTGCCAGCAGTTACGACGGGGGCAAGACCCAGTACTTC. Residues: CASSYDGGKTQYF.

The chain couples TRBV6-5 to TRBJ2-1, with D perhaps matching TRBD2 (7 bases). Germline V CDR1 and CDR2: MNHEY, SVGAGI. This CDR3 contains 17 residues. Between the trimmed V and J ends, which lost 0 bases and 2 bases, there was a span of 14 bases. CDR3 nucleotides: TGTGCCAGCAGTTACTCGATGTCGGGGGGCACCTACAATGAGCAGTTCTTC. Translated: CASSYSMSGGTYNEQFF.

This chain links TRBV6-5 with TRBJ2-3; no definite D call. CDR1 and CDR2 (germline): MNHEY, SVGAGI. The CDR3 covers 12 residues. V lost 7 bases and J 0 bases, leaving 5 bases between the germline ends. In nucleotides, the CDR3 is TGTGCCAGCACCGGCAGCACAGATACGCAGTATTTT. As protein: CASTGSTDTQYF.

V gene TRBV25-1 combines with J gene TRBJ2-5, with D possibly matching TRBD1 (5 bases). V was trimmed by 5 bases and J by 5 bases, leaving 9 bases between them. This CDR3 has 12 amino acids. CDR1 is MGHDK and CDR2 is SYGVNS in the germline V gene. The CDR3 region has the DNA TGTGCCAGCAGTCAGGGCACGGAGACCCAGTACTTC. Protein: CASSQGTETQYF.